This note documents a single T cell receptor (beta chain) sequence. No antigen is known for it. These data come from a study of vaccination effects on CD4 cells after COVID-19. General study findings and limits: Few convalescent patients were included, and no early post-infection timepoints were sampled. The study found that post-vaccine spike-reactive clones in convalescents were mainly new vaccine-induced clones. Substantial clonal contraction characterized both infection- and vaccine-induced clones late after vaccination.

Only in-frame clones appear in the TCRdb table, and some are missing; sequencing was by immunoSEQ multiplex PCR. The sample records about 70,000 clones, roughly two thirds being singletons. Expansion with viral peptide pools was applied to antigen-specific CD4+ T cells by the ViraFEST assay prior to sequencing. At the end of 10 days of culture, CD4+ T cells were isolated. Between March and December 2020, the person had a SARS-CoV-2 infection that PCR confirmed. Cultures got half-medium changes with IL-2 on days 3 and 7. This CDR3 region has 14 residues. V dropped 4 bases and J dropped 5 bases, with 14 bases sitting between them. CDR1 is SQVTM, CDR2 ANQGSEA, per germline.

This clonotype was sampled from a human donor who had a prior SARS-CoV-2 infection. The rearrangement joins TRBV29-1 to TRBJ1-4, with D hard to call. This specimen consisted of CD4+ T cells from PBMCs cultured with HIV peptides, obtained before COVID-19 vaccination. The subset is: HIV-1 Nef peptide pool negative control/reference culture. Here the CDR3 DNA reads TGCAGCGTTGGATCCCCGTCGGGAAATGAAAAACTGTTTTTT. Protein product: CSVGSPSGNEKLFF.